This TCR beta chain emerged from a study of cytomegalovirus exposure and HLA in healthy donors. CDR3 size: 13 residues. Germline V gene lookup returns CDR1 KGHSH and CDR2 LQKENI. The V end lost 5 bases, the J end lost 5 bases, and 12 bases lay between the germline ends. PCR amplification relied on 60 Vbeta primers (plus 13 Jbeta primers). Some clones are missing from TCRdb's copy, which holds only in-frame ones; the method was immunoSEQ multiplex PCR. Its table records about 160,000 clones. The sequencing sample was made of PBMCs. J is TRBJ1-1 and V is TRBV18, with D possibly TRBD1 on 5 matching bases. This receptor was identified in a woman aged 60-70 years in good health and CMV-seronegative. Here the CDR3 reads CASSLTGATEAFF. In DNA form, the CDR3 reads TGTGCCAGCTCATTAACAGGAGCGACTGAAGCTTTCTTT.